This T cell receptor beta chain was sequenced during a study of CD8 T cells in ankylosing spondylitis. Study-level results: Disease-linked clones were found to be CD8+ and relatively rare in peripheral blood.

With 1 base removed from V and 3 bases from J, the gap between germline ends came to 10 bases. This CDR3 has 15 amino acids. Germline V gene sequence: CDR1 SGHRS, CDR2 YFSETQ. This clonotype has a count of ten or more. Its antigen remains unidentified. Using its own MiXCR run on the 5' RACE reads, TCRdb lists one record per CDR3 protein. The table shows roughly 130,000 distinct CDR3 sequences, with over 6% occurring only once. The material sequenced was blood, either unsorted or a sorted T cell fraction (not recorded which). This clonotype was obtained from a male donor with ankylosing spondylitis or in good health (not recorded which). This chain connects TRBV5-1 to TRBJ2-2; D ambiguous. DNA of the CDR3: TGCGCCAGCAGCTTGAGACCCTCAGACACCGGGGAGCTGTTTTTT. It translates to CASSLRPSDTGELFF.